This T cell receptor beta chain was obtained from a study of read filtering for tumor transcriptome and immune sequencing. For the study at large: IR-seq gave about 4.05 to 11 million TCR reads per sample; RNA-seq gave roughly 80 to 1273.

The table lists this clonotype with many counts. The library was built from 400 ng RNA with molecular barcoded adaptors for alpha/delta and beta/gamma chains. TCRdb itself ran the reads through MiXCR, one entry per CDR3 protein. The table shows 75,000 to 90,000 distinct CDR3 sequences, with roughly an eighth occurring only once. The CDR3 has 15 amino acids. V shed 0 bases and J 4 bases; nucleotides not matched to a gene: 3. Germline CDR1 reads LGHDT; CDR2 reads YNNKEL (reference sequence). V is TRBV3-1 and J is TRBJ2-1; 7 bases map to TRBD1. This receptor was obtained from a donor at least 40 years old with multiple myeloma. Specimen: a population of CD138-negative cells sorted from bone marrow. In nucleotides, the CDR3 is TGTGCCAGCAGCCAAGATACGGGACAGTACAATGAGCAGTTCTTC. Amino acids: CASSQDTGQYNEQFF.